This T cell receptor beta chain was sequenced during a study of technical replicates of blood from a few donors (dated by TCRdb to between 2016 and 2019). The method was the immunoSEQ multiplex PCR assay. This immuneACCESS table, as held by TCRdb, lists in-frame sequences with V and J called but not all clones. Of the missing ones, under half trace to an unresolved V gene in checked studies; the others have no known cause. This sample holds 70,000 to 85,000 clones; around 90% were observed only once. The top ten clonotypes cover around 0.27% of the sample. Reading from cysteine to phenylalanine, the CDR3 counts 19 amino acids. Just CDR3 DNA is preserved here, 57 bases in frame from base 1. Remarks on this clone: Its antigen is currently not known. Nothing much larger sits one base from this clone, and base qualities are not available.

The V and J genes are TRBV1 and TRBJ2-4; the table's D call of TRBD2 was not tested on the DNA. TRBV1 is labeled a pseudogene. The receptor's source is a human donor in good health. Sample: T cells isolated from PBMCs. Here is the DNA: TGCACCAGCAGCCAAGGGCGAAGGGGCAGGCGGACTACCAAAAACATTCAGTACTTC. This encodes CTSSQGRRGRRTTKNIQYF.